This T cell receptor (beta chain) was identified during a study of early T cells in non-severe SARS-CoV-2 infection. Whole-study context: The study sequenced bulk RNA from unsorted whole blood, with chains unpaired.

Study results and limitations: The VDJdb matching leaned toward anti-spike CD8 responses and overlooked private and CD4 specificities.

The CDR3 runs to 16 residues. Germline V lookup: CDR1 SGHVS, CDR2 FNYEAQ. Tagging with unique molecular identifiers was applied to individual cDNA molecules. Each CDR3 protein gets one entry after TCRdb re-called the 5' RACE reads with MiXCR. Of about 30,000 distinct CDR3 sequences listed, 5.7% are singletons. Points on this clonotype: Its antigen is still unknown. A read error may be the cause here, since a much bigger clone is one base away.

The source is an adult who was a healthcare worker with PCR-confirmed SARS-CoV-2 infection or an uninfected control (not recorded which). The gene calls are TRBV7-6 and TRBJ2-3; 8 positions agree with TRBD1. What was sequenced was whole blood. CDR3 sequence reads: CANSQTGQAFTDTQYF. Written as DNA, the CDR3 is TGTGCCAACAGCCAGACGGGACAGGCCTTCACAGATACGCAGTATTTT.